Shown below are 29 T cell receptor beta chains from a single sample sequenced in a study of T cell repertoires in cytomegalovirus infection. TCRdb re-derived calls from the reads in MiXCR, one entry per CDR3 protein. This sample has some 940,000 distinct CDR3 sequences, with more than 25% found just once. Their recognized antigens are unknown. The sample was cultured CD8+ T cells from PBMCs, taken from culture after CMV antigen stimulation. The origin of the receptors is a human donor in good health (CMV status not recorded). Some clones in this sample may be carry-over from other donors' samples.

As regards this clonotype: A much larger clone sits a single nucleotide away, making a read error possible. J is TRBJ1-1 and V is TRBV12-3 or TRBV12-4; D call uncertain. With 3 bases removed from V and 12 bases from J, the gap between germline ends came to 14 bases. The length of the CDR3 is 12 residues. The CDR3 protein is CASSFILVGPFF. CDR3 DNA sequence: TGTGCCAGCAGTTTTATTTTGGTAGGCCCTTTCTTT.

This clonotype has more than one count but fewer than ten. The V call is TRBV7-4, the J call TRBJ2-1; TRBD1 is a possible D gene (7 bases). This CDR3 has 14 residues. CDR1 SGHVT and CDR2 SQSDAQ come from the germline V gene. V dropped 3 bases and J dropped 8 bases, with 14 bases sitting between them. The CDR3 here is CASSLEGAFDEQFF. The CDR3 region has the DNA TGTGCCAGCAGCTTGGAGGGGGCATTTGATGAGCAGTTCTTC.

The chain couples TRBV19 to TRBJ2-5; D not resolved. The CDR3 spans 17 residues. Trimming shortened V by 5 bases and J by 5 bases, and 24 bases separated the two germline ends. Germline loops: CDR1 LNHDA, CDR2 SQIVND (reference sequence). CDR3 sequence: CASSSLDPRKNPETQYF. In DNA, the CDR3 is TGTGCCAGTAGTTCCCTAGACCCGCGCAAGAATCCGGAGACCCAGTACTTC. The variable domain in full, with the rest retrieved from reference TRBV19 and TRBJ2-5, is DGGITQSPKYLFRKEGQNVTLSCEQNLNHDAMYWYRQDPGQGLRLIYYSQIVNDFQKGDIAEGYSVSREKKESFPLTVTSAQKNPTAFYLCASSSLDPRKNPETQYFGPGTRLLVL.

The chain joins TRBV10-3 to TRBJ2-7; 8 positions match TRBD1. The CDR3 has 12 amino acids. Trimming removed 9 bases from V and 7 bases from J; junction bases left unmatched: 8. CDR1 and CDR2 (germline): ENHRY, SYGVKD. CDR3 amino acids: CAIKEDRGEQYV. In DNA, the CDR3 is TGTGCCATAAAGGAAGACAGGGGTGAGCAGTACGTC.

The V call is TRBV28, the J call TRBJ2-3, with D maybe TRBD1 (6 bases). V gave up 0 bases and J gave up 2 bases, with 9 bases separating them. The CDR3 has 15 amino acids. Germline V CDR1 and CDR2: MDHEN, SYDVKM. The CDR3 DNA is TGTGCCAGCAGTTTATGGAGGACAGTCACAGATACGCAGTATTTT. It specifies CASSLWRTVTDTQYF.

This clonotype appeared a single time. V usage is TRBV5-1 and J usage is TRBJ2-5; TRBD1 matches 11 bases. Per germline, CDR1 SGHRS and CDR2 YFSETQ. V was pared by 0 bases and J by 1 base, with 5 bases of the junction left unmatched. The CDR3 covers 17 residues. DNA of the CDR3: TGCGCCAGCAGCTTGGACGGACAGGGGGCCGCCCAAGAGACCCAGTACTTC. This encodes CASSLDGQGAAQETQYF.

This clonotype was detected only a few times. This chain connects TRBV13 to TRBJ2-5; tentatively, D is TRBD2 (5 bases). CDR3 length equals 14 residues. V lost 3 bases and J lost 3, with 11 bases in between. CDR1 is PRHDT and CDR2 is FYEKMQ in the germline V gene (reference sequence). DNA of the CDR3: TGTGCCAGCAGCTTGGGCCGGGGAGAAGAGACCCAGTACTTC. It codes for CASSLGRGEETQYF.

J is TRBJ2-7 and V is TRBV28; 9 nucleotides match TRBD1. The CDR3 has 14 residues. Germline V gene sequence: CDR1 MDHEN, CDR2 SYDVKM. V lost 4 bases and J lost 9; bases outside the gene matches: 10. The DNA for the CDR3 is TGTGCCAGCAGTTCCCTGTGGGACAGGGACTCGCAGTACGTC. This translates into CASSSLWDRDSQYV.

This clonotype was detected many times. The chain recombines TRBV6-1 with TRBJ2-7; 9 bases agree with TRBD1. The CDR3 sequence is 15 residues long. The V gene's germline CDR1 is MNHNS and CDR2 SASEGT. The V and J ends lost 3 bases and 0 bases, in that order; junction bases with no gene match: 3. The CDR3 region has the DNA TGTGCCAGCAGTGACCGGGACAGGGCCTCCTACGAGCAGTACTTC. Protein sequence: CASSDRDRASYEQYF.

This clonotype appeared a few times. The rearrangement uses TRBV12-3 or TRBV12-4 and TRBJ2-2; a weak D match, TRBD1 (5 bases). V lost 7 bases and J 0 bases, leaving 15 bases between the germline ends. There are 16 residues in the CDR3. CDR3 region: CASTTSSTANTGELFF. For the CDR3, the DNA is TGTGCCAGCACCACGTCGTCGACAGCGAACACCGGGGAGCTGTTTTTT.

This clonotype showed up just a few times. J is TRBJ1-4 and V is TRBV6-6; D is unclear. V was trimmed by 8 bases and J by 4 bases, leaving 23 bases between them. CDR3 length: 17 residues. CDR1 and CDR2 (germline): MNHNY, SVGAGI (reference sequence). CDR3: CASLNGPYRPNNEKLFF. The CDR3 DNA sequence: TGTGCCAGCTTAAACGGACCCTACAGACCTAATAATGAAAAACTGTTTTTT.

The chain has TRBV28 and TRBJ2-5; a weak D match, TRBD1 (5 bases). V was clipped by 3 bases and J by 4 bases, with 18 bases between them. CDR1 MDHEN and CDR2 SYDVKM come from the germline V gene. The CDR3 length is 16 residues. The CDR3 DNA reads TGTGCCAGCAGTTTCTTCGGCAGGGAACCTGGAGAGACCCAGTACTTC. Amino acid sequence: CASSFFGREPGETQYF.

The chain is built from TRBV10-3 and TRBJ2-2, with a possible D match to TRBD1 (5 bases). Germline assignment: CDR1 ENHRY and CDR2 SYGVKD. The CDR3 length is 16 residues. Trimming removed 8 bases at V and 7 bases at J, with 23 bases between. CDR3 amino acids: CAILLVKQGLVGELFF. The CDR3 DNA reads as TGTGCCATCCTGCTTGTGAAGCAGGGTCTAGTCGGGGAGCTGTTTTTT.

The chain recombines TRBV5-6 with TRBJ2-7; unclear D gene. Germline V gives CDR1 SGHDT, CDR2 YYEEEE. This CDR3 has 14 residues. Trimming left V 5 bases short and J 3 bases short, with 15 bases between. The CDR3 sequence is CASSSYPDGYEQYF. The CDR3 DNA reads as TGTGCCAGCAGTTCGTACCCAGATGGCTACGAGCAGTACTTC.

V usage is TRBV7-9 and J usage is TRBJ1-1; 8 nucleotides agree with TRBD1. The CDR3 loop spans 14 amino acids. The V segment lost 4 bases and the J segment 3 bases; nucleotides outside the gene matches: 4. Germline V CDR1 and CDR2: SEHNR, FQNEAQ (reference sequence). The CDR3 sequence is CASSWTGSHTEAFF. The CDR3 nucleotides read TGTGCCAGCAGCTGGACAGGGTCACACACTGAAGCTTTCTTT.

The genes are TRBV24-1 and TRBJ2-1, with unresolved D. Looked up from germline, CDR1 is KGHDR and CDR2 is SFDVKD. The CDR3 is 13 residues long. V was clipped by 8 bases and J by 7 bases, with 14 bases between them. CDR3 sequence (DNA): TGTGCCACCAACCCAGGCCGTTATAATGAGCAGTTCTTC. It codes for CATNPGRYNEQFF.

The chain joins TRBV12-5 to TRBJ1-2, with a tentative D call TRBD1 (6 bases). This CDR3 region has 17 residues. CDR1 is LGHNT and CDR2 is FRNRAP in the germline V gene. Trimming stripped 7 bases from V and 3 bases from J, with 24 bases between. The CDR3 loop is CASDFLVREGDDYGYTF. In DNA form, the CDR3 reads TGTGCTAGTGACTTTCTTGTCAGGGAGGGGGACGACTATGGCTACACCTTC.

The J gene is TRBJ2-1, the V gene TRBV7-6, with unresolved D. V was cut by 6 bases and J by 7 bases, with 7 bases left in between. The length of the CDR3 is 11 residues. Looked up from germline, CDR1 is SGHVS and CDR2 is FNYEAQ. CDR3: CASRKDNEQFF. The CDR3 DNA reads as TGTGCCAGCAGGAAGGATAATGAGCAGTTCTTC.

This clonotype was detected once. The gene calls are TRBV14 and TRBJ2-1; 12 bases fit TRBD1. CDR1 is SGHDN and CDR2 is FVKESK in the germline V gene. The junction had 4 bases not matched to a gene; V was cut back by 3 bases and J by 4 bases. The CDR3 is made up of 16 amino acids. As DNA, the CDR3 is TGTGCCAGCAGCCAGTCGGGACAGGGGGCTTACAATGAGCAGTTCTTC. Its translation: CASSQSGQGAYNEQFF.

This clonotype was seen at least ten times. This chain connects TRBV12-3 or TRBV12-4 to TRBJ1-5, with D perhaps TRBD1 (5 bases). V lost 1 base, J lost 0 bases, and 7 bases lay in between. CDR3 length equals 15 residues. The CDR3 coding sequence is TGTGCCAGCAGTTTAGGACAGAATAGCAATCAGCCCCAGCATTTT. Translated: CASSLGQNSNQPQHF.

This clonotype showed up just a few times. This rearrangement joins TRBV7-9 to TRBJ1-5, with a tentative D call TRBD1 (5 bases). Trimming cost V 1 base and J 6 bases, with 13 bases left between them. CDR1 is SEHNR and CDR2 is FQNEAQ in the germline V gene (reference sequence). This CDR3 has 15 amino acids. The CDR3 is CASSLVGERGQPQHF. The CDR3 coding sequence is TGTGCCAGCAGCTTAGTGGGGGAACGGGGTCAGCCCCAGCATTTT.

In its sample, this clonotype was seen a few times. This chain links TRBV7-3 with TRBJ2-1; no clear D. In germline, CDR1 is SGHTA, CDR2 FQGTGA. There are 16 residues in the CDR3. The germline V and J ends were trimmed by 5 bases and 0 bases, with 14 bases remaining between them. As DNA, the CDR3 is TGTGCCAGCAGCCTCGACGGGCGGAGCTCCTACAATGAGCAGTTCTTC. Translating it yields CASSLDGRSSYNEQFF.

The CDR3 bases are TGTGCCAGCAGCCGAGGACAGGGTCGGGGTGAGCAGTTCTTC. Its translation is CASSRGQGRGEQFF. The rearrangement uses TRBV7-3 and TRBJ2-1; 8 bases line up with TRBD1. This CDR3 contains 14 residues. The germline V gene has CDR1 SGHTA and CDR2 FQGTGA. After removal of 5 bases from V and 9 bases from J, the junction contained 9 bases not matched to a gene.

V and J are TRBV4-2 and TRBJ2-1, with 8 positions matching TRBD2. The CDR3 loop spans 17 amino acids. The V and J ends lost 4 bases and 8 bases, in that order; junction bases with no gene match: 16. The V gene's germline CDR1 is LGHNA and CDR2 YNFKEQ. This chain's CDR3 is CASSLGLAGGPTHEQFF. For the CDR3, the DNA is TGTGCCAGCAGCCTGGGATTGGCGGGGGGACCCACGCATGAGCAGTTCTTC.

The sample holds many counts of this clonotype. The rearrangement uses TRBV7-6 and TRBJ1-5, with D possibly being TRBD1 (6 bases). Per the germline V gene, CDR1 is SGHVS and CDR2 is FNYEAQ. This CDR3 comprises 14 residues. The V and J ends lost 5 bases and 4 bases respectively, with 12 bases between them. The CDR3 is CASSPHQGNQPQHF. The CDR3 DNA reads as TGTGCCAGCAGCCCTCATCAGGGGAATCAGCCCCAGCATTTT.

J is TRBJ2-1 and V is TRBV4-2; TRBD1 aligns across 7 bases. Trimming cost V 1 base and J 3 bases; bases outside gene matches: 6. The CDR3 runs to 16 residues. Germline CDR1 LGHNA, CDR2 YNFKEQ. Written as DNA, the CDR3 is TGTGCCAGCAGCCAAGGGGGACAGACTATCTACAATGAGCAGTTCTTC. It yields the protein CASSQGGQTIYNEQFF.

This clonotype was recorded a few times. The chain is built from TRBV5-1 and TRBJ2-7; 9 bases map to TRBD1. V was pared by 4 bases and J by 2 bases, with 7 bases of the junction left unmatched. The CDR3 is made up of 15 amino acids. Germline lookup yields CDR1 SGHRS and CDR2 YFSETQ. The CDR3 spells CASSRDRARTYEQYF. DNA of the CDR3: TGCGCCAGCAGCCGGGACAGGGCACGGACCTACGAGCAGTACTTC. The whole variable domain, filled in from reference TRBV5-1 and TRBJ2-7, reads KAGVTQTPRYLIKTRGQQVTLSCSPISGHRSVSWYQQTPGQGLQFLFEYFSETQRNKGNFPGRFSGRQFSNSRSEMNVSTLELGDSALYLCASSRDRARTYEQYFGPGTRLTVT.

Worth noting for this clonotype: A read error may be the cause here, since a much bigger clone is one base away. This chain joins TRBV7-8 and TRBJ1-5, with D possibly being TRBD1 (6 bases). This CDR3 comprises 13 residues. Germline lookup yields CDR1 SGHVS and CDR2 FQNEAQ. Written as DNA, the CDR3 is TGTGTCAGCAGCTTGGGGGCCCATCAGCCCCAGCATTTT. Its protein is CVSSLGAHQPQHF.

This clonotype has ten or more counts. This chain joins TRBV7-8 and TRBJ1-5, with a weak D call TRBD1 (6 bases). Germline V lookup: CDR1 SGHVS, CDR2 FQNEAQ. V was clipped by 7 bases and J by 2 bases, with 15 bases between them. CDR3 length: 15 residues. CDR3 in amino acids: CASTPGGGGNQPQHF. DNA for the CDR3: TGTGCCAGCACCCCCGGAGGGGGTGGCAATCAGCCCCAGCATTTT.